This T cell receptor beta chain was observed in a study of neoadjuvant nivolumab and ipilimumab in lung cancer. Study-wide points: Blood richness before therapy tracked richness in tumors resected after neoadjuvant therapy.

Some clones are missing from TCRdb's copy, which holds only in-frame ones; the method was immunoSEQ multiplex PCR. In the table there are 30,000 to 35,000 clones, 75% to 95% of which are singletons. Germline loops: CDR1 SGHRS, CDR2 YFSETQ. This CDR3 has 15 amino acids. Trimming at V came to 5 bases and at J to 7 bases, leaving 13 bases not matched to a gene. Regarding this clone: Its cognate antigen is unknown.

Sequenced here: peripheral blood, sampled after neoadjuvant nivolumab, alone or with ipilimumab, at or shortly before surgery. This sequence originates from an adult with non-small cell lung cancer. The genes are TRBV5-1 and TRBJ2-7, with 9 bases fitting TRBD1. The CDR3 nucleotides read TGCGCCAGCAGTTTCGGACCGGGACAGGGTAGGGAGCAGTACTTC. Its protein is CASSFGPGQGREQYF.